The 4 T cell receptor beta chains given below trace back to one sample, sequenced in a study of T-cell memory formation after mild COVID-19 (dated by TCRdb to the early 2020s). Library method: 5' RACE. TCRdb shows the sequencer as Illumina NovaSeq 6000. TCRdb itself trimmed the public reads at Q25 with fastp, ran MiXCR and retained productive beta chains. Entries that share a CDR3 protein sequence are merged under the most common genes and DNA. Here the sample has just under 550,000 distinct CDR3 sequences; roughly 22% occur a single time. The ten largest clones capture approximately 13% of the sample. The sequenced material came from PBMCs or a T cell subset sorted from them (not recorded which). Receptor source: an adult woman who had mild COVID-19 (a few samples of this study predate the infection). The sample titles of this study are shuffled in the database, so cell type and time point are left out; the donor was told from shared clones.

V is TRBV7-9 and J is TRBJ1-2; D is unclear. Germline V CDR1 and CDR2: SEHNR, FQNEAQ (reference sequence). Trimming took off 8 bases at V and 2 bases at J, with 12 bases between the two ends. The CDR3 has 13 amino acids. CDR3 in DNA: TGTGCCAGCGAGGCAGGAACCAACTATGGCTACACCTTC. This codes for CASEAGTNYGYTF.

This clonotype showed up just a few times. The chain links TRBV6-5 to TRBJ1-4, with D possibly TRBD1 on 5 matching bases. V lost 2 bases and J 6 bases, leaving 10 bases between the germline ends. CDR1 MNHEY and CDR2 SVGAGI come from the germline V gene. This CDR3 contains 14 residues. The CDR3 region is CASSYVTADEKLFF. CDR3 nucleotides: TGTGCCAGCAGTTACGTGACAGCGGATGAAAAACTGTTTTTT.

This clonotype was counted only a few times. The J gene is TRBJ2-5, the V gene TRBV7-8; 9 bases are a match to TRBD2. V lost 5 bases, J lost 2 bases, and 12 bases stayed unmatched. Germline values: CDR1 SGHVS, CDR2 FQNEAQ. The CDR3 length is 17 residues. The CDR3 region is CASSDAGLAGNQETQYF. CDR3 DNA sequence: TGTGCCAGCAGCGACGCCGGGCTAGCGGGGAATCAAGAGACCCAGTACTTC.

The CDR3 DNA is TGTGCCAGCAGTTACTCGAGGTGGGGGCCAGATACGCAGTATTTT. It translates to CASSYSRWGPDTQYF. The V gene is TRBV6-5, the J gene TRBJ2-3; possibly TRBD1 for D (6 bases). The CDR3 covers 15 residues. V was cut by 0 bases and J by 4 bases, with 11 bases left in between. Germline values: CDR1 MNHEY, CDR2 SVGAGI.